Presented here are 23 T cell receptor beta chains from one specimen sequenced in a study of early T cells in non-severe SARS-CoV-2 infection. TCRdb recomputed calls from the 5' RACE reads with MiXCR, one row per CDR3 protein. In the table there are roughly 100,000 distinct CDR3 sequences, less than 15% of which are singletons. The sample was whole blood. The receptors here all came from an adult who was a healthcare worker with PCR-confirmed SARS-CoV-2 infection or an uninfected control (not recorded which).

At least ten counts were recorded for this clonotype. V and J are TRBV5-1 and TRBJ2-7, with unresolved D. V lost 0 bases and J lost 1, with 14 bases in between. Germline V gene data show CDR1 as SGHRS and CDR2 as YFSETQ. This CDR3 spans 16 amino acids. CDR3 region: CASSLAPELGSYEQYF. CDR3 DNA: TGCGCCAGCAGCTTGGCGCCGGAACTTGGATCCTACGAGCAGTACTTC.

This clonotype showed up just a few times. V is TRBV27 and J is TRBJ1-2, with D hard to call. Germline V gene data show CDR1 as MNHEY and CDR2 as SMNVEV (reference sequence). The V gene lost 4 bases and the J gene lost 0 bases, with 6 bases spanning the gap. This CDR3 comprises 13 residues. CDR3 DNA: TGTGCCAGCAGTTATAATACTAACTATGGCTACACCTTC. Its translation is CASSYNTNYGYTF.

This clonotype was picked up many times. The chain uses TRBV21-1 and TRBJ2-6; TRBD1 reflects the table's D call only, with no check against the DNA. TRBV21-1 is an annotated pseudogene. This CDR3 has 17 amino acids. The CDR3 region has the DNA TGTGCCAGCAGGCCGGGACAGCGCTACTCTGGGGCCAACGTCCTGACTTTC. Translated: CASRPGQRYSGANVLTF.

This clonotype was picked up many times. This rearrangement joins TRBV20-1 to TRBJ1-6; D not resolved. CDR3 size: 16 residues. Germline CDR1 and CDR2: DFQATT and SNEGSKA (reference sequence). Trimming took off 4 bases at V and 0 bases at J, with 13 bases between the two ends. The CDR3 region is CSATPTEFSYNSPLHF. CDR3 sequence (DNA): TGCAGTGCTACGCCAACGGAGTTCTCCTATAATTCACCCCTCCACTTT.

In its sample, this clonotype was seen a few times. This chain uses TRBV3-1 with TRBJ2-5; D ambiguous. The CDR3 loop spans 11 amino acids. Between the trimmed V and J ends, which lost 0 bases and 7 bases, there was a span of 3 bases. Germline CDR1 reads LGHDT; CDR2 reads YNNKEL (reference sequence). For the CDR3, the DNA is TGTGCCAGCAGCCAAGACCGGACCCAGTACTTC. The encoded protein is CASSQDRTQYF.

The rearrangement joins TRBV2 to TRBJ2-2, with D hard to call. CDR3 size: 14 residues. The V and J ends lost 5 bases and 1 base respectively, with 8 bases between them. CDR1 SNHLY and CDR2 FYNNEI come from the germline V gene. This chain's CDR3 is CASSSSWNTGELFF. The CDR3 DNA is TGTGCCAGCAGTTCCAGCTGGAACACCGGGGAGCTGTTTTTT.

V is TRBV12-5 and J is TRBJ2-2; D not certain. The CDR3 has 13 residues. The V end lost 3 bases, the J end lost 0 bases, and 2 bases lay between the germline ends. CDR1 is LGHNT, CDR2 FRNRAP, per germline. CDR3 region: CASGFPNTGELFF. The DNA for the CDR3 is TGTGCTAGTGGTTTCCCGAACACCGGGGAGCTGTTTTTT. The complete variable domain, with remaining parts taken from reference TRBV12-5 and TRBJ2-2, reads DARVTQTPRHKVTEMGQEVTMRCQPILGHNTVFWYRQTMMQGLELLAYFRNRAPLDDSGMPKDRFSAEMPDATLATLKIQPSEPRDSAVYFCASGFPNTGELFFGEGSRLTVL.

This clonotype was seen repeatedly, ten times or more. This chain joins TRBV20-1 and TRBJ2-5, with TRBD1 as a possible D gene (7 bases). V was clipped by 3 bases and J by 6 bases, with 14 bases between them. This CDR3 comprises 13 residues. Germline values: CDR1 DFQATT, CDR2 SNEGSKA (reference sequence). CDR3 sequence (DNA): TGCAGTGCTAGGGAGGGGGCCCAGAAGACCCAGTACTTC. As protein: CSAREGAQKTQYF.

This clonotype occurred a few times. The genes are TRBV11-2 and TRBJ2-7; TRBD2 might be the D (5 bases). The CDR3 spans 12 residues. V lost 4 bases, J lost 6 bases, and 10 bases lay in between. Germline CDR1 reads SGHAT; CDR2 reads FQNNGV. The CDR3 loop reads CASSSRRGEQYF. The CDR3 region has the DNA TGTGCCAGCAGCTCCCGTCGGGGCGAGCAGTACTTC. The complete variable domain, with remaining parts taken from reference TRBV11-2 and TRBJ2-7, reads EAGVAQSPRYKIIEKRQSVAFWCNPISGHATLYWYQQILGQGPKLLIQFQNNGVVDDSQLPKDRFSAERLKGVDSTLKIQPAKLEDSAVYLCASSSRRGEQYFGPGTRLTVT.

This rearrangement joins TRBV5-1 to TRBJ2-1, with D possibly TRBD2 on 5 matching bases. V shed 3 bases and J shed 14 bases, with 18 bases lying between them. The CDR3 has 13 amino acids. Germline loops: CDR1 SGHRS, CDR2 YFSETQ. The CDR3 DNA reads TGCGCCAGCAGCTCGGAAGGCGCGGGTTCGAAGTTCTTC. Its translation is CASSSEGAGSKFF.

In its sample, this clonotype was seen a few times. The CDR3 DNA sequence: TGCAGCGCGGGAGAGGGAGGGGTCGGCGATACGCAGTATTTT. It yields the protein CSAGEGGVGDTQYF. The chain has TRBV29-1 and TRBJ2-3, with 7 bases identical to TRBD2. This CDR3 spans 14 amino acids. Germline V lookup: CDR1 SQVTM, CDR2 ANQGSEA. V trimming: 7 bases; J trimming: 6 bases; junction bases outside the gene matches: 13.

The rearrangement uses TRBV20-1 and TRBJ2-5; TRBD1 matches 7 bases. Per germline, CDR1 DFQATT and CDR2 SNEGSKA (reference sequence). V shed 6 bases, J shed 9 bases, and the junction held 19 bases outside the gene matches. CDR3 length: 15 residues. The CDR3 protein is CSAKRTGADFGAQYF. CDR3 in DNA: TGCAGTGCAAAAAGAACAGGGGCGGACTTCGGGGCCCAGTACTTC.

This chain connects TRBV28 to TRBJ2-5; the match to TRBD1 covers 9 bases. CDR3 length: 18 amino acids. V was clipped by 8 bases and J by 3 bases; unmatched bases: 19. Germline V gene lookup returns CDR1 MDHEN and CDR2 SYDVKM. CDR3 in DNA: TGTGCCAGCTCAGCAACAGGGGGCGCTGATACAGGTGAAGAGACCCAGTACTTC. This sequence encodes CASSATGGADTGEETQYF.

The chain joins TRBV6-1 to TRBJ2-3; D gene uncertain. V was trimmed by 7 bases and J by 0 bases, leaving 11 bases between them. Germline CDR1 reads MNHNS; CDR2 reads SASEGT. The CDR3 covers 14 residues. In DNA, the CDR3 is TGTGCCAGCAAGGCGGCCTCTAGCACAGATACGCAGTATTTT. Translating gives CASKAASSTDTQYF.

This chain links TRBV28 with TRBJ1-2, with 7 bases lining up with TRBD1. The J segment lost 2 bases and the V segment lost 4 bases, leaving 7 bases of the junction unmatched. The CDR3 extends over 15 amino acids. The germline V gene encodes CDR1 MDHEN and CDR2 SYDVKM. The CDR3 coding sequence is TGTGCCAGCAGTTCGCGGGGGACAGCGAACTATGGCTACACCTTC. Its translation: CASSSRGTANYGYTF.

The CDR3 bases are TGTGCCAGCAGCTTAGTTACTAGGCCCCCCACAGATACGCAGTATTTT. Translation: CASSLVTRPPTDTQYF. The V call is TRBV7-8, the J call TRBJ2-3; D perhaps matches TRBD2 (5 bases). Trimming took off 1 base at V and 2 bases at J, with 13 bases between the two ends. The germline V gene encodes CDR1 SGHVS and CDR2 FQNEAQ. This CDR3 region has 16 residues.

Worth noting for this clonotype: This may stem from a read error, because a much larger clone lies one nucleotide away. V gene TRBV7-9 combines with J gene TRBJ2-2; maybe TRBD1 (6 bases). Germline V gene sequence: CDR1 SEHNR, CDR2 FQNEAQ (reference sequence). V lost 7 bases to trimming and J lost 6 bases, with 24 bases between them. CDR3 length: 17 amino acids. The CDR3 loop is CASNHHWDNRRPGELFF. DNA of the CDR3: TGTGCCAGCAATCACCACTGGGACAACCGGAGGCCCGGGGAGCTGTTTTTT.

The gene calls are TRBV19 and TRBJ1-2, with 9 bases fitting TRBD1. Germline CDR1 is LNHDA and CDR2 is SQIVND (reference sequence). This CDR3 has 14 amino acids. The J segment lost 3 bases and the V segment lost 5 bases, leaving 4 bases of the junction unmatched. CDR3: CASSVRDRDYGYTF. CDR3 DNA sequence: TGTGCCAGTAGTGTCCGGGACAGGGACTATGGCTACACCTTC.

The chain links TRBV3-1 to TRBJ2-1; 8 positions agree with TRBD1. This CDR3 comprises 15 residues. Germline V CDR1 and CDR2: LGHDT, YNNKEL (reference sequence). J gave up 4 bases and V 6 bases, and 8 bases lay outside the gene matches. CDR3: CASRAVQGAYNEQFF. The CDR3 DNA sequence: TGTGCCAGCAGGGCTGTCCAGGGGGCTTACAATGAGCAGTTCTTC.

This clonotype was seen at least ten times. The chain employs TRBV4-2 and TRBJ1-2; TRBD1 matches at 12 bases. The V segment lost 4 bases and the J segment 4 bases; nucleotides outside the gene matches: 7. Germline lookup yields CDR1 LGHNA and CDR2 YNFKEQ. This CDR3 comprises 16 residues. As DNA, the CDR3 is TGTGCCAGCAGCCTTATCCGGGACAGGGGGCCCTATGGCTACACCTTC. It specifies CASSLIRDRGPYGYTF.

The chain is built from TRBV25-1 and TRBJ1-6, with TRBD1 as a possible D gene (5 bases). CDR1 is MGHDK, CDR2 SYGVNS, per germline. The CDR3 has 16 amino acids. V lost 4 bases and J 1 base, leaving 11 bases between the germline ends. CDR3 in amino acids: CASSGDRPSYNSPLHF. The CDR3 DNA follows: TGTGCCAGCAGTGGGGACCGGCCGTCCTATAATTCACCCCTCCACTTT.

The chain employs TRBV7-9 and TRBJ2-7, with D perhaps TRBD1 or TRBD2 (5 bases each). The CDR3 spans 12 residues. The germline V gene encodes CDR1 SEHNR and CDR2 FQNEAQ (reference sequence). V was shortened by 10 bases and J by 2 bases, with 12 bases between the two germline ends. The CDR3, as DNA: TGTGCCATCGGGGCAGGAACCTACGAGCAGTACTTC. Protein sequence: CAIGAGTYEQYF.

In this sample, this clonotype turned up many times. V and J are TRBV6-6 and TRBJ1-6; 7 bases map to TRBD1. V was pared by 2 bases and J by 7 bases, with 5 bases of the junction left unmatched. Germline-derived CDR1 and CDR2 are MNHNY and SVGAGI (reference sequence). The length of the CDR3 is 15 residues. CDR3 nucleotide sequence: TGTGCCAGCAGTTACCGACAGGGTCGGAATTCACCCCTCCACTTT. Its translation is CASSYRQGRNSPLHF.